Following are 30 T cell receptor beta chains from one sample sequenced in a study of shared clonotypes between healthy human individuals (dated by TCRdb to about 2020). Library preparation used the immunoSEQ multiplex PCR assay. TCRdb carries this immuneACCESS record with in-frame sequences only. Its versions omit some clonotypes, under half of them owing to an unresolved V gene in the studies checked, with the rest unexplained. Across this sample there are about 2.4 million clones, with around 94% seen only once. Jointly, the top ten make up over 0.12% of the sample. The sample taken for sequencing was naive CD4+ T cells sorted from blood. Interpreted using the paper, the cell subset or site label stands for: CD45RA+ positively selected. Receptors originate from a man between 18 and 29 years old in good health.

The DNA of the CDR3 is TGTGCCAGCAGCCCAGAGGGACAGGGAGATCAGCCCCAGCATTTT. Protein sequence: CASSPEGQGDQPQHF. The V gene is TRBV7-9, the J gene TRBJ1-5; the match to TRBD1 covers 9 bases. The CDR3 has 15 amino acids. CDR1 SEHNR and CDR2 FQNEAQ come from the germline V gene (reference sequence). Unmatched junction bases numbered 7, after V lost 5 bases and J lost 5 bases.

V is TRBV2 and J is TRBJ1-2; 7 bases line up with TRBD1. The CDR3 consists of 12 residues. Germline trimming cut 10 bases from V and 4 bases from J; bases unmatched to any gene: 6. Germline V gene lookup returns CDR1 SNHLY and CDR2 FYNNEI. CDR3 DNA sequence: TGTGCCACTGGACAGGCAATCTATGGCTACACCTTC. As protein: CATGQAIYGYTF.

The rearrangement joins TRBV27 to TRBJ2-7; D is possibly TRBD2 (5 bases). V was shortened by 5 bases and J by 4 bases, with 15 bases between the two germline ends. The length of the CDR3 is 14 residues. The germline V gene has CDR1 MNHEY and CDR2 SMNVEV (reference sequence). The CDR3 sequence is CASSPLGEKYEQYF. In DNA form, the CDR3 reads TGTGCCAGCAGTCCCCTTGGGGAGAAATACGAGCAGTACTTC.

The chain uses TRBV4-1 and TRBJ2-7, with 9 bases lining up with TRBD1. From germline, CDR1 is MGHRA and CDR2 YSYEKL. The CDR3 is made up of 16 amino acids. V was clipped by 1 base and J by 4 bases; unmatched bases: 8. The CDR3 DNA reads TGCGCCAGCAGCCAAGCGGGGACAGGGACCCTGTACGAGCAGTACTTC. Its protein is CASSQAGTGTLYEQYF.

This rearrangement joins TRBV2 to TRBJ2-2, with 7 bases that match TRBD2. Germline trimming cut 8 bases from V and 4 bases from J; bases unmatched to any gene: 7. The germline V gene encodes CDR1 SNHLY and CDR2 FYNNEI. The CDR3 loop spans 14 amino acids. The CDR3 DNA sequence: TGTGCCAGCTTGGGGGGAGGGTTCACCGGGGAGCTGTTTTTT. This encodes CASLGGGFTGELFF.

The gene calls are TRBV5-1 and TRBJ1-2, with D hard to call. The CDR3 runs to 14 residues. The germline CDR1 and CDR2 sequences are SGHRS and YFSETQ. Trimming pared 1 base from V and 5 bases from J, leaving 12 bases between. CDR3 coding DNA: TGCGCCAGCAGCTTGAGCCGATATACTTATGGCTACACCTTC. Encoded protein: CASSLSRYTYGYTF.

For the CDR3, the DNA is TGTGCCTGGAGTGTACTCGGTTCGGGCAATCAGCCCCAGCATTTT. As protein: CAWSVLGSGNQPQHF. The gene calls are TRBV30 and TRBJ1-5; no clear D. Germline CDR1 and CDR2: GTSNPN and SVGIG (reference sequence). The V gene lost 0 bases and the J gene lost 2 bases, with 11 bases spanning the gap. The CDR3 contains 15 residues.

J is TRBJ2-5 and V is TRBV5-5; 11 nucleotides align to TRBD2. Germline V gene sequence: CDR1 SGHKS, CDR2 YYEKEE (reference sequence). The CDR3 runs 19 residues. Trimming cost V 1 base and J 3 bases; bases outside gene matches: 14. The CDR3 reads CASSLRASGGPTHKETQYF. CDR3 DNA: TGTGCCAGCAGCTTGAGGGCTAGCGGGGGGCCGACGCACAAAGAGACCCAGTACTTC.

This chain connects TRBV6-1 to TRBJ2-7, with TRBD1 matching over 7 bases. This CDR3 comprises 13 residues. V trimming: 6 bases; J trimming: 3 bases; junction bases outside the gene matches: 5. Germline CDR1 and CDR2: MNHNS and SASEGT. CDR3 in DNA: TGTGCCAGCAGGAGGACAGGCAGCTACGAGCAGTACTTC. Protein sequence: CASRRTGSYEQYF.

The chain is built from TRBV28 and TRBJ1-5; D is ambiguous. V gave up 5 bases and J gave up 1 base, with 18 bases separating them. Germline lookup yields CDR1 MDHEN and CDR2 SYDVKM. This CDR3 comprises 17 residues. The CDR3 DNA is TGTGCCAGCAGTCTCAGATACGCCGGAGGAAGCAATCAGCCCCAGCATTTT. Protein: CASSLRYAGGSNQPQHF.

The J gene is TRBJ1-1, the V gene TRBV4-1, with TRBD1 matching over 9 bases. CDR3 length: 16 residues. CDR1 is MGHRA and CDR2 is YSYEKL in the germline V gene. V dropped 6 bases and J dropped 2; count of bases not matched to a gene: 10. The CDR3: CASSGDRATVNTEAFF. The CDR3 region has the DNA TGCGCCAGCAGTGGGGACAGGGCCACGGTCAACACTGAAGCTTTCTTT.

With respect to this clone: This same CDR3 is encoded by further DNA sequences in the sample. CDR3 amino acids: CAWSAGTGAYEQYF. In DNA form, the CDR3 reads TGTGCCTGGAGTGCAGGGACAGGGGCCTACGAGCAGTACTTC. J is TRBJ2-7 and V is TRBV30; TRBD1 agrees at 10 bases. The J segment lost 2 bases and the V segment lost 1 base, leaving 2 bases of the junction unmatched. This CDR3 region has 14 residues. Germline assignment: CDR1 GTSNPN and CDR2 SVGIG (reference sequence).

The chain joins TRBV5-6 to TRBJ2-7, with D perhaps matching TRBD1 (7 bases). Between the trimmed V and J ends, which lost 4 bases and 2 bases, there was a span of 13 bases. CDR3 length: 14 residues. Germline V CDR1 and CDR2: SGHDT, YYEEEE. CDR3 bases: TGTGCCAGCAGCCGGAGGGGGCTAACCTACGAGCAGTACTTC. Amino acids: CASSRRGLTYEQYF.

The chain is built from TRBV6-5 and TRBJ2-1, with TRBD2 matching 11 bases. V lost 2 bases and J lost 10; bases outside the gene matches: 4. Germline CDR1 and CDR2: MNHEY and SVGAGI. CDR3 size: 14 residues. The CDR3: CASSYLAGGVEQFF. The CDR3 nucleotides are TGTGCCAGCAGTTACCTAGCGGGGGGCGTAGAGCAGTTCTTC.

The V gene is TRBV5-5, the J gene TRBJ1-1, with TRBD1 matching 8 bases. The CDR3 totals 15 residues. The ends lost 4 bases at V and 0 bases at J; junction bases unmatched: 5. Per germline, CDR1 SGHKS and CDR2 YYEKEE (reference sequence). The CDR3 DNA follows: TGTGCCAGCAGCAGAGGGACAGGCCTGAACACTGAAGCTTTCTTT. Residues: CASSRGTGLNTEAFF.

The chain has TRBV6-5 and TRBJ2-3, with D perhaps given as TRBD1 or TRBD2 (5 bases each). The V end lost 2 bases, the J end lost 5 bases, and 14 bases lay between the germline ends. The germline gives CDR1 MNHEY, CDR2 SVGAGI. The CDR3 sequence is 15 residues long. The CDR3 sequence is CASSYNGAAGDTQYF. For the CDR3, the DNA is TGTGCCAGCAGTTACAACGGGGCGGCGGGAGATACGCAGTATTTT.

This chain uses TRBV4-3 with TRBJ1-4, with 8 bases aligning to TRBD1. CDR3 length: 16 amino acids. V lost 0 bases and J lost 8; bases outside the gene matches: 8. Germline V lookup: CDR1 LGHNA, CDR2 YSLEER. The chain's CDR3 is CASSQEGTGLPEKLFF. CDR3 bases: TGCGCCAGCAGCCAAGAGGGGACAGGTCTGCCCGAAAAACTGTTTTTT.

V is TRBV10-3 and J is TRBJ2-7; 8 nucleotides line up with TRBD1. The germline V gene has CDR1 ENHRY and CDR2 SYGVKD. CDR3 length equals 15 residues. Losses at the gene ends were 4 bases for V and 5 bases for J; bases not matched to a gene: 10. The CDR3 reads CAISGVAQGANEQYF. CDR3 DNA sequence: TGTGCCATCAGTGGTGTGGCGCAGGGGGCCAACGAGCAGTACTTC.

The chain carries TRBV10-3 and TRBJ2-1, with D possibly being TRBD1 or TRBD2 (5 bases each). Germline CDR1 reads ENHRY; CDR2 reads SYGVKD. The CDR3 is 15 amino acids. V was pared by 6 bases and J by 4 bases, with 16 bases between. DNA of the CDR3: TGTGCCATCAGAAATAATGGGGACCTATACAATGAGCAGTTCTTC. Its protein product is CAIRNNGDLYNEQFF.

The chain links TRBV28 to TRBJ1-1; D is perhaps TRBD1 (5 bases). The CDR3 spans 13 residues. V was trimmed by 4 bases and J by 1 base, leaving 7 bases between them. Germline assignment: CDR1 MDHEN and CDR2 SYDVKM. CDR3 DNA: TGTGCCAGCAGTTCCGGGGGGAACACTGAAGCTTTCTTT. Translating it yields CASSSGGNTEAFF.

This clone has a single count. The chain is built from TRBV11-2 and TRBJ2-1; D is possibly TRBD2 (5 bases). Germline loops: CDR1 SGHAT, CDR2 FQNNGV. V was pared by 5 bases and J by 5 bases, with 16 bases between. CDR3 length: 15 residues. This CDR3 reads CASSDRRQLNNEQFF. CDR3 DNA sequence: TGTGCCAGCAGCGACCGGAGGCAACTTAACAATGAGCAGTTCTTC.

The chain employs TRBV14 and TRBJ2-7; D is perhaps TRBD2 (6 bases). CDR1 is SGHDN, CDR2 FVKESK, per germline. This CDR3 has 17 amino acids. Trimming pared 4 bases from V and 1 base from J, leaving 20 bases between. The CDR3 nucleotides are TGTGCCAGCAGCCCCCCCCATACTAGCCGAATATCCTACGAGCAGTACTTC. Its translation: CASSPPHTSRISYEQYF. The entire variable domain, with the rest obtained from reference TRBV14 and TRBJ2-7, is as follows: EAGVTQFPSHSVIEKGQTVTLRCDPISGHDNLYWYRRVMGKEIKFLLHFVKESKQDESGMPNNRFLAERTGGTYSTLKVQPAELEDSGVYFCASSPPHTSRISYEQYFGPGTRLTVT.

As to this clone: Within the sample, other DNA sequences also encode this same CDR3. The chain carries TRBV5-1 and TRBJ2-5; D ambiguous. The V end lost 4 bases, the J end lost 5 bases, and 9 bases lay between the germline ends. Germline V gene sequence: CDR1 SGHRS, CDR2 YFSETQ. The CDR3 has 12 residues. CDR3 DNA: TGCGCCAGCAGCCCCCCGGCGGAGACCCAGTACTTC. This gives the protein CASSPPAETQYF.

This clone appeared once. The V call is TRBV6-1, the J call TRBJ2-3; D is uncertain. The V end lost 3 bases, the J end lost 3 bases, and 10 bases lay between the germline ends. This CDR3 is built from 14 residues. CDR1 and CDR2 (germline): MNHNS, SASEGT. Written as DNA, the CDR3 is TGTGCCAGCAGTGATGGTCGACTGACAGATACGCAGTATTTT. Its translation: CASSDGRLTDTQYF.

The J gene is TRBJ1-2, the V gene TRBV7-9, with a possible D match to TRBD1 (5 bases). The V end lost 5 bases, the J end lost 6 bases, and 10 bases lay between the germline ends. The CDR3 is 12 amino acids. In germline, CDR1 is SEHNR, CDR2 FQNEAQ (reference sequence). The CDR3 loop is CASSPGWNGYTF. In DNA, the CDR3 is TGTGCCAGCAGCCCAGGGTGGAATGGCTACACCTTC.

Only a few counts were recorded for this clone. The gene calls are TRBV9 and TRBJ1-5; the D gene is possibly TRBD1 (5 bases). V was trimmed by 0 bases and J by 3 bases, leaving 13 bases between them. This CDR3 region has 16 residues. Germline lookup yields CDR1 SGDLS and CDR2 YYNGEE. The CDR3 DNA follows: TGTGCCAGCAGCGTAGGGGAAGGGGACTACAATCAGCCCCAGCATTTT. Residues: CASSVGEGDYNQPQHF.

This chain joins TRBV6-1 and TRBJ2-3; D is unclear. Trimming cost V 2 bases and J 5 bases, with 14 bases left between them. The germline V gene has CDR1 MNHNS and CDR2 SASEGT. The CDR3 totals 15 residues. CDR3 DNA sequence: TGTGCCAGCAGTGAACTTGAACCGCGAGGAGATACGCAGTATTTT. It yields the protein CASSELEPRGDTQYF.

V is TRBV18 and J is TRBJ1-2; 7 nucleotides align to TRBD1. V lost 4 bases to trimming and J lost 6 bases; unmatched junction nucleotides: 8. CDR1 is KGHSH, CDR2 LQKENI, per germline. This CDR3 has 14 amino acids. The chain's CDR3 is CASSLSGGSDGYTF. CDR3 bases: TGTGCCAGCTCACTATCAGGGGGAAGTGATGGCTACACCTTC. The full variable domain, its missing parts supplied by reference TRBV18 and TRBJ1-2, is NAGVMQNPRHLVRRRGQEARLRCSPMKGHSHVYWYRQLPEEGLKFMVYLQKENIIDESGMPKERFSAEFPKEGPSILRIQQVVRGDSAAYFCASSLSGGSDGYTFGSGTRLTVV.

The chain carries TRBV5-1 and TRBJ2-7; TRBD1 aligns across 8 bases. The germline gives CDR1 SGHRS, CDR2 YFSETQ. V was pared by 0 bases and J by 2 bases, with 4 bases of the junction left unmatched. This CDR3 has 15 residues. Here the CDR3 DNA reads TGCGCCAGCAGCTTGGGGACAGGGTTTGCCTACGAGCAGTACTTC. The encoded protein is CASSLGTGFAYEQYF.

The chain joins TRBV10-2 to TRBJ1-1; TRBD1 is a possible D gene (6 bases). CDR3 size: 14 residues. Germline V gives CDR1 WSHSY, CDR2 SAAADI. Trimming removed 3 bases from V and 4 bases from J, with 12 bases in between. The CDR3 region is CASSEGGASTEAFF. The CDR3 nucleotides are TGCGCCAGCAGTGAAGGGGGGGCGAGCACTGAAGCTTTCTTT.